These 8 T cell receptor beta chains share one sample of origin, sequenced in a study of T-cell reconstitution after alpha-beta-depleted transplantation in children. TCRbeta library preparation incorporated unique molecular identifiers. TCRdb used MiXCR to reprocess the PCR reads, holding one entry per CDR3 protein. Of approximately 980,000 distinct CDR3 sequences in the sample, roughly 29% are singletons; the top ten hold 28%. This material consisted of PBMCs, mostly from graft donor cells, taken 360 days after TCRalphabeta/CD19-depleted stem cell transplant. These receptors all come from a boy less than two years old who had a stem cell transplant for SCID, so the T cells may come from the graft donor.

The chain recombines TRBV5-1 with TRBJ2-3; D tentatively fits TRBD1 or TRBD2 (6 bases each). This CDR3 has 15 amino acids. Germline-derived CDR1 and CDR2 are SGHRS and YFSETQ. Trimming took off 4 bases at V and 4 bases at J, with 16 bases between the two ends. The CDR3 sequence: CASSPYPGGSDTQYF. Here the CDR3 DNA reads TGCGCCAGCAGCCCATACCCCGGGGGCTCAGATACGCAGTATTTT.

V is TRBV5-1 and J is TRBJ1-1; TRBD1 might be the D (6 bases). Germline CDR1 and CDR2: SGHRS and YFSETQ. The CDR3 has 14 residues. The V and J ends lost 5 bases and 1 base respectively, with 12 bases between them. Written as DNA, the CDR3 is TGCGCCAGCAGAGCAGGGGACTGGAACACTGAAGCTTTCTTT. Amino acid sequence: CASRAGDWNTEAFF. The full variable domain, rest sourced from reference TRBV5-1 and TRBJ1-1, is KAGVTQTPRYLIKTRGQQVTLSCSPISGHRSVSWYQQTPGQGLQFLFEYFSETQRNKGNFPGRFSGRQFSNSRSEMNVSTLELGDSALYLCASRAGDWNTEAFFGQGTRLTVV.

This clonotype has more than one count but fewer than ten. CDR3 sequence (DNA): TGCAGTCCAAACCTTAGCGGGGAAGAGACCCAGTACTTC. Translated: CSPNLSGEETQYF. This chain uses TRBV20-1 with TRBJ2-5, with TRBD2 identical over 8 bases. V shed 8 bases, J shed 3 bases, and the junction held 8 bases outside the gene matches. Germline CDR1 DFQATT, CDR2 SNEGSKA (reference sequence). This CDR3 is built from 13 residues.

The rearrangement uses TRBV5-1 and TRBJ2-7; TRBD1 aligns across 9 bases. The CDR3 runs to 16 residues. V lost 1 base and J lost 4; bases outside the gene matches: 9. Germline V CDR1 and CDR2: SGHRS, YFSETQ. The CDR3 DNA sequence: TGCGCCAGCAGCTTGACCGCCGGGACAGGGTCATACGAGCAGTACTTC. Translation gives CASSLTAGTGSYEQYF.

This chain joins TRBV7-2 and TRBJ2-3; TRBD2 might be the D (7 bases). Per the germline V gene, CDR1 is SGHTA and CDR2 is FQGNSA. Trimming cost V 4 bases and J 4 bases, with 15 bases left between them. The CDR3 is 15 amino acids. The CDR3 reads CASSSQWGGADTQYF. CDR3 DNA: TGTGCCAGCAGCTCCCAGTGGGGGGGCGCAGATACGCAGTATTTT.

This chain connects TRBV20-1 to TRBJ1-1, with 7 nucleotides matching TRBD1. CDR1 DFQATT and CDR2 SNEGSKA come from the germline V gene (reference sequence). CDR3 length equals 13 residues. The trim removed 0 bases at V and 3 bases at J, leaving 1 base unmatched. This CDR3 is CSARETGHTEAFF. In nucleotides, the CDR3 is TGCAGTGCTAGAGAGACAGGGCACACTGAAGCTTTCTTT.

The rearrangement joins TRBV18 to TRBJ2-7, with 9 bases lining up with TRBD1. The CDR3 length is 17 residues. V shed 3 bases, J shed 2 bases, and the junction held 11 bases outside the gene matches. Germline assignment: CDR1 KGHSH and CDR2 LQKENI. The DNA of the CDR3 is TGTGCCAGCTCACCCTTCCCGGGACAGGGTTCTCCCTACGAGCAGTACTTC. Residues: CASSPFPGQGSPYEQYF.

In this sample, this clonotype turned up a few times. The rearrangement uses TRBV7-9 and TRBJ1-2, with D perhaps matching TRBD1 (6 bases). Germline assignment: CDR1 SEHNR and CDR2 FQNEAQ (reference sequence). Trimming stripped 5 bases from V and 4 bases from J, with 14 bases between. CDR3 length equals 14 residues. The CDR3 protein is CASSPGQSLYGYTF. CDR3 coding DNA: TGTGCCAGCAGCCCTGGACAGTCGCTCTATGGCTACACCTTC. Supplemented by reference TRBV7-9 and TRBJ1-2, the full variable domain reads DTGVSQNPRHKITKRGQNVTFRCDPISEHNRLYWYRQTLGQGPEFLTYFQNEAQLEKSRLLSDRFSAERPKGSFSTLEIQRTEQGDSAMYLCASSPGQSLYGYTFGSGTRLTVV.